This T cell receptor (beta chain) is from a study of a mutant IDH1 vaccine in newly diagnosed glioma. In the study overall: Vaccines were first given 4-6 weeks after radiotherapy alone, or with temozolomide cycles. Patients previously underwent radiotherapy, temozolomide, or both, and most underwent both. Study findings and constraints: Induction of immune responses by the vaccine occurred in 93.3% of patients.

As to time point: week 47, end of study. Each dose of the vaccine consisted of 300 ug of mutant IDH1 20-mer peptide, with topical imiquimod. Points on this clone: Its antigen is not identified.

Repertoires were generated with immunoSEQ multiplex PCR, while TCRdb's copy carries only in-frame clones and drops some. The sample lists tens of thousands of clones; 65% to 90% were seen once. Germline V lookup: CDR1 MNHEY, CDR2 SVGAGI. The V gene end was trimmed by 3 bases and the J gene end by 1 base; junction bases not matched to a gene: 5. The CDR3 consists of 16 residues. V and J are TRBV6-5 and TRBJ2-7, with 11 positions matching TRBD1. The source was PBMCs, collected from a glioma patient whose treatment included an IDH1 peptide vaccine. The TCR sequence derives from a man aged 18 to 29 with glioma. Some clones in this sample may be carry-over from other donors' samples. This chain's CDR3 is CASSYRGTGGSYEQYF. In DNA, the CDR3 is TGTGCCAGCAGTTATAGGGGGACAGGGGGATCCTACGAGCAGTACTTC.